The text below deals with one TCR beta chain. This sample was taken from a study of blood T cell repertoires in COVID-19. About the study: Acute and convalescent COVID-19 specimens originated in the United States, Italy and Spain. From T cells, B-cell-depleted T cells, or PBMCs came the material, which was cDNA or gDNA.

V was trimmed by 5 bases and J by 5 bases, leaving 18 bases between them. The CDR3 is 15 residues long. The germline gives CDR1 SNHLY, CDR2 FYNNEI. As processed by the authors: Cell counts per sample came from amplifying reference gene primers. The protocol was immunoSEQ multiplex PCR, while the TCRdb copy is restricted to in-frame clones and leaves out a portion. The V and J calls and clone size were taken over from that table, and D and trimming were inferred from the DNA. The sample shows tens of thousands of clones, roughly 89% of them seen only once. V and J are TRBV2 and TRBJ1-2, with D uncertain. Sequenced: peripheral blood. This receptor was taken from a man aged 45-65 years with active or convalescent COVID-19. Here the CDR3 reads CASSSSLGASYGYTF. DNA of the CDR3: TGTGCCAGCAGTTCAAGTTTGGGCGCATCTTATGGCTACACCTTC. Using reference TRBV2 and TRBJ1-2 for the parts outside the CDR3, the full variable domain is EPEVTQTPSHQVTQMGQEVILRCVPISNHLYFYWYRQILGQKVEFLVSFYNNEISEKSEIFDDQFSVERPDGSNFTLKIRSTKLEDSAMYFCASSSSLGASYGYTFGSGTRLTVV.